This passage covers 11 T cell receptor beta chains from one sample sequenced in a study of T cells of healthy individuals. TCRdb independently ran MiXCR on the 5' RACE reads; one entry per CDR3 protein. The data contain tens of thousands of distinct CDR3 sequences, about 16% of them singletons. The receptors were gathered from a human donor in good health.

This clonotype has a handful of counts. The chain couples TRBV10-3 to TRBJ2-2; D possibly corresponds to TRBD2 (5 bases). From germline, CDR1 is ENHRY and CDR2 SYGVKD. The CDR3 has 15 residues. Trimming took off 3 bases at V and 3 bases at J, with 11 bases between the two ends. CDR3 in DNA: TGTGCCATCAGTGACACCCGGGATCACACCGGGGAGCTGTTTTTT. Encoded protein: CAISDTRDHTGELFF.

At least ten counts were recorded for this clonotype. The chain carries TRBV6-5 and TRBJ2-1; D is perhaps TRBD2 (5 bases). Trimming stripped 6 bases from V and 7 bases from J, with 13 bases between. Germline loops: CDR1 MNHEY, CDR2 SVGAGI. The CDR3 is 13 amino acids. DNA for the CDR3: TGTGCCAGCAGCTGGCGGACTTGGAATGAGCAGTTCTTC. Its translation is CASSWRTWNEQFF.

This clonotype was seen at least ten times. The DNA for the CDR3 is TGTGCCTGGAAGCAACCCCCGGGGGGGGCCAACGTCCTGACTTTC. Its translation: CAWKQPPGGANVLTF. The chain links TRBV30 to TRBJ2-6; D might be TRBD2 (5 bases). V was cut by 4 bases and J by 4 bases, with 14 bases left in between. There are 15 residues in the CDR3. The germline gives CDR1 GTSNPN, CDR2 SVGIG (reference sequence).

V usage is TRBV1 and J usage is TRBJ2-7; TRBD2, the table's D call, lacks a check against the DNA. TRBV1 is a recognized pseudogene. This CDR3 has 18 amino acids. CDR3: CTSSQDGGTSGRIYEQYF. As DNA, the CDR3 is TGCACCAGCAGCCAAGATGGGGGGACTAGCGGGAGAATCTACGAGCAGTACTTC.

This clonotype was counted ten times or more. The chain couples TRBV20-1 to TRBJ2-6, with D perhaps matching TRBD1 or TRBD2 (5 bases each). CDR3 size: 15 residues. Trimming stripped 6 bases from V and 0 bases from J, with 12 bases between. The germline gives CDR1 DFQATT, CDR2 SNEGSKA (reference sequence). CDR3 DNA: TGCAGTGCCAGGGTCGAGGGCTCTGGGGCCAACGTCCTGACTTTC. This codes for CSARVEGSGANVLTF.

The DNA of the CDR3 is TGTGCCAGCAGCCCACAAGGGACAGGGGCCGACTACGAGCAGTACTTC. Translating it yields CASSPQGTGADYEQYF. The genes are TRBV14 and TRBJ2-7, with 10 bases identical to TRBD1. V trimming: 4 bases; J trimming: 3 bases; junction bases outside the gene matches: 9. Looked up from germline, CDR1 is SGHDN and CDR2 is FVKESK. CDR3 length equals 16 residues.

This clonotype was detected many times. V gene TRBV5-5 combines with J gene TRBJ1-1; D is unresolved. This CDR3 comprises 13 residues. Trimming removed 8 bases at V and 10 bases at J, with 21 bases between. Germline-derived CDR1 and CDR2 are SGHKS and YYEKEE (reference sequence). The CDR3 here is CASKRDVFSGAFF. CDR3 bases: TGTGCCAGTAAGAGAGACGTCTTCTCAGGAGCTTTCTTT.

The CDR3 region has the DNA TGTGCCAGCAGCTTAGCGAAGGGGCCCAATTCACCCCTCCACTTT. It specifies CASSLAKGPNSPLHF. The V call is TRBV7-2, the J call TRBJ1-6, with D perhaps TRBD1 (5 bases). Germline V gene data show CDR1 as SGHTA and CDR2 as FQGNSA. This CDR3 contains 15 residues. With 0 bases removed from V and 7 bases from J, the gap between germline ends came to 10 bases.

Ten or more counts support this clonotype. The chain combines TRBV20-1 with TRBJ2-7; a weak D match, TRBD1 (5 bases). The CDR3 totals 15 residues. Trimming left V 1 base short and J 5 bases short, with 18 bases between. Germline CDR1 DFQATT, CDR2 SNEGSKA (reference sequence). The CDR3 reads CSARVGVGRNNEQYF. The DNA of the CDR3 is TGCAGTGCTAGAGTTGGAGTGGGGCGGAATAACGAGCAGTACTTC.

The CDR3 here is CASSRDSLDGYTF. The CDR3 region has the DNA TGTGCCAGCAGCCGGGACAGTTTGGATGGCTACACCTTC. The chain is built from TRBV9 and TRBJ1-2; TRBD1 matches at 7 bases. The V segment lost 4 bases and the J segment 6 bases; nucleotides outside the gene matches: 6. This CDR3 has 13 amino acids. Germline V gene data show CDR1 as SGDLS and CDR2 as YYNGEE.

This chain joins TRBV5-6 and TRBJ2-3, with a possible D match to TRBD2 (5 bases). The V gene lost 0 bases and the J gene lost 2 bases, with 7 bases spanning the gap. Germline loops: CDR1 SGHDT, CDR2 YYEEEE. CDR3 size: 14 residues. CDR3 DNA sequence: TGTGCCAGCAGCTTGGTGGACTTCACAGATACGCAGTATTTT. Amino acid sequence: CASSLVDFTDTQYF.